This T cell receptor beta chain derives from a study of shared clonotypes between healthy human individuals. Method: immunoSEQ multiplex PCR; TCRdb's copy keeps in-frame clones and lacks some. The sample includes about 2.2 million clones, about 93% of them seen just once. The CDR3 spans 15 residues. V gave up 5 bases and J gave up 0 bases; unmatched junction bases: 4. CDR1 SGHRS and CDR2 YFSETQ come from the germline V gene. Details on this clone: Antigen specificity is unknown.

Study-level points and caveats: Of the naive CD4 clonotypes, around 5% were shared across a handful of donors.

CD8 cells regarded as naive lacked CD45RO, were positively chosen for CCR7, and omitted terminally differentiated effector memory CD45RA+ cells. Sequencing input: naive CD8+ T cells from PBMCs. This TCR came from a man in his late teens or twenties in good health. Some clones in this sample may be carry-over from other donors' samples. The chain combines TRBV5-1 with TRBJ2-1, with 8 bases that match TRBD1. This CDR3 is CASRVGQGSYNEQFF. The CDR3 DNA sequence: TGCGCCAGCAGGGTCGGACAGGGCTCCTACAATGAGCAGTTCTTC.